This entry lists 8 T cell receptor beta chains sequenced from one sample in a study of early T cells in non-severe SARS-CoV-2 infection (dated by TCRdb to the early 2020s). The library came from 5' RACE. TCRdb names NextSeq 500 as the instrument used. TCRdb handled the public reads itself, with Q25 trimming in fastp and clone calling in MiXCR, and kept productive beta chains. Every entry covers one CDR3 protein and lists the most common genes and DNA from its rows. Recorded for this sample are 85,000 to 100,000 distinct CDR3 sequences; around a sixth of them occurred a single time. Roughly 1.3% of the sample rests with the top ten. Sequencing used whole blood. The source of these receptors is an adult who was a healthcare worker with PCR-confirmed SARS-CoV-2 infection or an uninfected control (not recorded which).

This rearrangement joins TRBV6-2 or TRBV6-3 to TRBJ2-7, with TRBD1 matching 8 bases. V dropped 7 bases and J dropped 0; count of bases not matched to a gene: 5. Germline CDR1 reads MNHEY; CDR2 reads SVGEGT. This CDR3 contains 14 residues. CDR3 sequence (DNA): TGTGCCAGCAAATTACAGGGGGTCTCCTACGAGCAGTACTTC. Protein product: CASKLQGVSYEQYF.

The V and J genes are TRBV2 and TRBJ1-5, with TRBD1 as a possible D gene (5 bases). The CDR3 covers 13 residues. V was cut by 7 bases and J by 4 bases, with 11 bases left in between. The V gene's germline CDR1 is SNHLY and CDR2 FYNNEI. This chain's CDR3 is CASTGTGNQPQHF. CDR3 DNA sequence: TGTGCCAGCACCGGGACCGGGAATCAGCCCCAGCATTTT.

The CDR3 sequence: CASSPGLRSDEQYF. The CDR3 bases are TGTGCCAGTAGTCCAGGACTCCGGTCGGACGAGCAGTACTTC. The rearrangement uses TRBV19 and TRBJ2-7; tentatively, D is TRBD2 (5 bases). The CDR3 length is 14 residues. Per the germline V gene, CDR1 is LNHDA and CDR2 is SQIVND (reference sequence). With 5 bases removed from V and 5 bases from J, the gap between germline ends came to 16 bases. Looking up the rest from reference TRBV19 and TRBJ2-7 gives the full variable domain: DGGITQSPKYLFRKEGQNVTLSCEQNLNHDAMYWYRQDPGQGLRLIYYSQIVNDFQKGDIAEGYSVSREKKESFPLTVTSAQKNPTAFYLCASSPGLRSDEQYFGPGTRLTVT.

The chain uses TRBV10-3 and TRBJ1-6; a possible D gene is TRBD1 (5 bases). The CDR3 length is 13 residues. Germline V CDR1 and CDR2: ENHRY, SYGVKD. V gave up 11 bases and J gave up 8 bases, with 16 bases separating them. DNA of the CDR3: TGTGCCCCACAACTAGGGGACTATTCACCCCTCCACTTT. This gives the protein CAPQLGDYSPLHF.

The rearrangement links TRBV20-1 to TRBJ2-5; possibly TRBD1 for D (7 bases). Germline V gene sequence: CDR1 DFQATT, CDR2 SNEGSKA (reference sequence). The V gene lost 3 bases and the J gene lost 5 bases, with 22 bases spanning the gap. The CDR3 length is 16 residues. The CDR3: CSASTRGRERPETQYF. Here the CDR3 DNA reads TGCAGTGCTAGTACTAGGGGGCGGGAAAGACCGGAGACCCAGTACTTC.

This chain connects TRBV7-9 to TRBJ2-1; D perhaps matches TRBD2 (7 bases). The CDR3 is made up of 15 amino acids. The V end was cut by 4 bases, the J end by 5 bases, with 15 bases between. The V gene's germline CDR1 is SEHNR and CDR2 FQNEAQ (reference sequence). The CDR3 bases are TGTGCCAGCAGCTCCCAGGGGCTAGCGGACAATGAGCAGTTCTTC. Protein sequence: CASSSQGLADNEQFF.

This clonotype has a single count. Germline and junction disagree at one end, which may indicate a read error. The genes are TRBV5-4 and TRBJ1-1; D is undetermined. The CDR3 runs to 16 residues. Germline CDR1 is SGHNT and CDR2 is YYREEE (reference sequence). The CDR3 region has the DNA TGTACCAGCAGCGGATATACGGGCAGCCGGAACACTGAAGCTTTCTTT. Residues: CTSSGYTGSRNTEAFF.

The rearrangement uses TRBV27 and TRBJ2-1, with 9 bases aligning to TRBD2. V lost 5 bases and J lost 5; bases outside the gene matches: 10. This CDR3 contains 16 residues. The germline V gene encodes CDR1 MNHEY and CDR2 SMNVEV (reference sequence). The CDR3 DNA is TGTGCCAGCAGTCCCTACACTAGCGGGCCTAACAATGAGCAGTTCTTC. Protein: CASSPYTSGPNNEQFF.